A single sample gave rise to the 6 T cell receptor beta chains below, sequenced in a study of cytomegalovirus exposure and HLA in healthy donors. A multiplex PCR was run with 60 Vbeta primers and 13 Jbeta primers. Measured with immunoSEQ multiplex PCR; TCRdb has only the in-frame clones, and not every one. The table shows some 160,000 clones, with about 72% occurring only once. The specimen was PBMCs. The receptor source for this set is a man aged 40-49 years in good health and CMV-seronegative.

The genes are TRBV4-1 and TRBJ2-7, with TRBD2 matching over 10 bases. V was clipped by 4 bases and J by 6 bases; unmatched bases: 9. The CDR3 length is 15 residues. Germline V CDR1 and CDR2: MGHRA, YSYEKL. The CDR3 loop reads CASSPPLSGGSEQYF. The CDR3 region has the DNA TGCGCCAGCAGCCCCCCGCTTAGCGGGGGGTCCGAGCAGTACTTC.

As to this clone: Distinct nucleotide sequences in the sample also encode this CDR3. The CDR3, as DNA: TGTGCCAGCAGCCCAGACAGGGACTACGAGCAGTACTTC. It specifies CASSPDRDYEQYF. V is TRBV6-1 and J is TRBJ2-7, with 7 bases fitting TRBD1. Germline assignment: CDR1 MNHNS and CDR2 SASEGT. J lost 3 bases, V lost 6 bases, and 5 bases had no gene match. The length of the CDR3 is 13 residues.

This clone was seen a handful of times. The CDR3 DNA reads as TGTGCCAGCACTAGGTTCCCATCCTACGAGCAGTACTTC. Its translation is CASTRFPSYEQYF. This chain connects TRBV5-4 to TRBJ2-7; D remains unclear. CDR3 length: 13 amino acids. CDR1 and CDR2 from the germline V gene are SGHNT and YYREEE (reference sequence). Trimming took off 6 bases at V and 1 base at J, with 11 bases between the two ends. Based on the CDR3 plus reference TRBV5-4 and TRBJ2-7, the full variable domain is ETGVTQSPTHLIKTRGQQVTLRCSSQSGHNTVSWYQQALGQGPQFIFQYYREEENGRGNFPPRFSGLQFPNYSSELNVNALELDDSALYLCASTRFPSYEQYFGPGTRLTVT.

This chain connects TRBV15 to TRBJ1-5, with D perhaps matching TRBD1 (5 bases). V was trimmed by 0 bases and J by 0 bases, leaving 15 bases between them. Germline-derived CDR1 and CDR2 are LNHNV and YYDKDF (reference sequence). The CDR3 totals 18 residues. DNA of the CDR3: TGTGCCACCAGCAGAGATCTTTGGGGCAGCGATAGCAATCAGCCCCAGCATTTT. It translates to CATSRDLWGSDSNQPQHF.

This chain links TRBV7-9 with TRBJ1-3; D possibly corresponds to TRBD1 (5 bases). The CDR3 has 16 amino acids. Trimming pared 6 bases from V and 0 bases from J, leaving 15 bases between. CDR1 is SEHNR and CDR2 is FQNEAQ in the germline V gene (reference sequence). Written as DNA, the CDR3 is TGTGCCAGCAGTCATGGGGGGTTACTCTCTGGAAACACCATATATTTT. Translated: CASSHGGLLSGNTIYF.

The gene calls are TRBV7-9 and TRBJ2-7, with D possibly TRBD1 on 5 matching bases. The germline V and J ends were trimmed by 5 bases and 0 bases, with 14 bases remaining between them. Germline CDR1 SEHNR, CDR2 FQNEAQ (reference sequence). The CDR3 is made up of 15 amino acids. In nucleotides, the CDR3 is TGTGCCAGCAGCGGTCAGGGCTTTGGCTCCTACGAGCAGTACTTC. It codes for CASSGQGFGSYEQYF.